These 6 T cell receptor beta chains originate from one sample sequenced in a study of blood T cell repertoires in COVID-19. Some clones are missing from TCRdb's copy, which holds only in-frame ones; the method was immunoSEQ multiplex PCR. The top ten hold around a quarter of the sample, which has some 54,000 clones, about 81% seen once. Material for sequencing was peripheral blood. The receptors shown here come from a woman of 80 years or more with COVID-19, enrolled during active disease.

V and J are TRBV5-1 and TRBJ2-1; TRBD2 aligns across 9 bases. Germline V gives CDR1 SGHRS, CDR2 YFSETQ. The CDR3 is 15 residues long. V shed 0 bases, J shed 6 bases, and the junction held 4 bases outside the gene matches. The CDR3 bases are TGCGCCAGCAGCTTGGTGGCGGGAGGGCCCAATGAGCAGTTCTTC. Its protein product is CASSLVAGGPNEQFF.

The rearrangement joins TRBV4-1 to TRBJ2-1; a possible D gene is TRBD2 (7 bases). CDR1 is MGHRA, CDR2 YSYEKL, per germline. V gave up 4 bases and J gave up 9 bases, with 13 bases separating them. CDR3 length: 13 amino acids. CDR3 sequence (DNA): TGCGCCAGCAGCCTGGGGGGGGGCGTTGAGCAGTTCTTC. It codes for CASSLGGGVEQFF.

This clone has only one observation. The CDR3 loop reads CASSQDNYYGYTF. CDR3 sequence (DNA): TGTGCCAGCAGCCAAGATAACTACTATGGCTACACCTTC. J is TRBJ1-2 and V is TRBV4-2; D not resolved. V lost 0 bases to trimming and J lost 3 bases, with 5 bases between them. The CDR3 is 13 amino acids. CDR1 is LGHNA, CDR2 YNFKEQ, per germline.

This chain links TRBV4-1 with TRBJ2-4; no firm D call. Germline V gene sequence: CDR1 MGHRA, CDR2 YSYEKL. The CDR3 consists of 14 residues. Between the trimmed V and J ends, which lost 3 bases and 2 bases, there was a span of 8 bases. CDR3 amino acids: CASSQADTKNIQYF. In nucleotides, the CDR3 is TGCGCCAGCAGCCAGGCTGACACCAAAAACATTCAGTACTTC.

This clone was detected once. The chain employs TRBV9 and TRBJ2-7; D is uncertain. Germline CDR1 SGDLS, CDR2 YYNGEE. This CDR3 comprises 12 residues. Between the trimmed V and J ends, which lost 3 bases and 2 bases, there was a span of 6 bases. The CDR3 sequence is CASSADTYEQYF. CDR3 DNA sequence: TGTGCCAGCAGCGCAGATACCTACGAGCAGTACTTC.

The chain is built from TRBV27 and TRBJ2-7; 7 bases map to TRBD1. The CDR3 covers 13 residues. V was pared by 4 bases and J by 3 bases, with 3 bases of the junction left unmatched. Germline V gene lookup returns CDR1 MNHEY and CDR2 SMNVEV (reference sequence). For the CDR3, the DNA is TGTGCCAGCAGTTGGGGACAGTACTACGAGCAGTACTTC. Its translation: CASSWGQYYEQYF.